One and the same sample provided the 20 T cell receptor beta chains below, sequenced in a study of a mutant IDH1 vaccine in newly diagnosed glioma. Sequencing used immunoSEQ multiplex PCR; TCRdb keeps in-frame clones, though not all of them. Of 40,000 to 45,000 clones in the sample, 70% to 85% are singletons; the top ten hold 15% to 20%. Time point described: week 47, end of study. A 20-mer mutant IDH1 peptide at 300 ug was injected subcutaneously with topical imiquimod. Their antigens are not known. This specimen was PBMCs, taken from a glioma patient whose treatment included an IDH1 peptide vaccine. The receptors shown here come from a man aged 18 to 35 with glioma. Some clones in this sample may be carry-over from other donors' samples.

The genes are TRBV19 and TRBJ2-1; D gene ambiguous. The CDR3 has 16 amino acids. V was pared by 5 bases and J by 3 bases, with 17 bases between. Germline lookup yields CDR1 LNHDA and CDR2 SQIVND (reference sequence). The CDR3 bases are TGTGCCAGTAGTCCCGTCTATTTCTTCGGCTACAATGAGCAGTTCTTC. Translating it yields CASSPVYFFGYNEQFF.

The CDR3 DNA reads as TGTGCCAGTAAGCCTAGCGGGAGCAACCGGGAGCAGTACTTC. Its protein product is CASKPSGSNREQYF. The J gene is TRBJ2-7, the V gene TRBV6-5; 10 bases agree with TRBD2. The CDR3 consists of 14 residues. V lost 9 bases, J lost 7 bases, and 12 bases stayed unmatched. Germline V lookup: CDR1 MNHEY, CDR2 SVGAGI.

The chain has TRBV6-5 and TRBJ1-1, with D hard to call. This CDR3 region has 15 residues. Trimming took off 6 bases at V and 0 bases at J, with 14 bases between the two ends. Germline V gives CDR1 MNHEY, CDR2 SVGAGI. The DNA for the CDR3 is TGTGCCAGCAGGCGGACTGACGCATTGAACACTGAAGCTTTCTTT. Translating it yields CASRRTDALNTEAFF.

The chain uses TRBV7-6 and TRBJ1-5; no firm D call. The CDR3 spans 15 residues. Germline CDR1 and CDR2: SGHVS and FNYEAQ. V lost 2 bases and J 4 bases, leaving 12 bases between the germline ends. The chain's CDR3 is CASSLSPGGNQPQHF. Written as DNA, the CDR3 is TGTGCCAGCAGCTTATCTCCAGGTGGGAATCAGCCCCAGCATTTT.

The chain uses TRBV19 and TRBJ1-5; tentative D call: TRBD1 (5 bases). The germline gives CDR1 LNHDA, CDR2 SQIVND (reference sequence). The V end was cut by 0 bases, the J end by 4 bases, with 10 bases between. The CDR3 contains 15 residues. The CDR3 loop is CASSIEPGRNQPQHF. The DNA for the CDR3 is TGTGCCAGTAGTATAGAACCGGGACGTAATCAGCCCCAGCATTTT.

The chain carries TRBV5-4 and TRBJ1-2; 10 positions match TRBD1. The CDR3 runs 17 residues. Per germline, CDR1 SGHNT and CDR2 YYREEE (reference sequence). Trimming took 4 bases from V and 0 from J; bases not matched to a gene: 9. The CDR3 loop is CASSPSGTGASNYGYTF. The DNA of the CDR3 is TGTGCCAGCAGCCCGTCCGGGACAGGGGCCTCTAACTATGGCTACACCTTC.

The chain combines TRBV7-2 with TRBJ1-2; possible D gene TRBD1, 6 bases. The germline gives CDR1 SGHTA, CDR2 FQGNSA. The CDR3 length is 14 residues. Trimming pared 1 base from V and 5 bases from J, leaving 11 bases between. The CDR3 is CASSLVGGGYGYTF. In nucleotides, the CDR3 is TGTGCCAGCAGCTTAGTAGGGGGGGGTTATGGCTACACCTTC.

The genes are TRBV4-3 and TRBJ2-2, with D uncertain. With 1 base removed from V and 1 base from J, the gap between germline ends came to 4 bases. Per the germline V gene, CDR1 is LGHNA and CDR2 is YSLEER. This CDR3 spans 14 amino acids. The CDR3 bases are TGCGCCAGCAGCCAAGGGCTGAACACCGGGGAGCTGTTTTTT. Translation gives CASSQGLNTGELFF.

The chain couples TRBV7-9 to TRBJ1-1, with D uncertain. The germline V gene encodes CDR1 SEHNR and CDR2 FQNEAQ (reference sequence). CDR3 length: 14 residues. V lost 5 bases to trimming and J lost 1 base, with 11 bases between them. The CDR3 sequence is CASSPLGRNTEAFF. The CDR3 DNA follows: TGTGCCAGCAGCCCCTTGGGGAGGAACACTGAAGCTTTCTTT.

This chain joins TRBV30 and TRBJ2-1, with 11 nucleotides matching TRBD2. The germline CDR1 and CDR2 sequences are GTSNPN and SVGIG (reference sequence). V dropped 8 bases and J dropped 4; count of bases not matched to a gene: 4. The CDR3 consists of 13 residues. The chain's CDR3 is CALGLAAYNEQFF. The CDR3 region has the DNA TGTGCCCTGGGACTAGCGGCTTACAATGAGCAGTTCTTC.

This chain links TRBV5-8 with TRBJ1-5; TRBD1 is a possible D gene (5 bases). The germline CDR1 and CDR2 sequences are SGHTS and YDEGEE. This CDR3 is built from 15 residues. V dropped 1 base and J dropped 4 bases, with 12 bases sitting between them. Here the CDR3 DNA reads TGTGCCAGCAGCTTGTATGGGGGAACGAATCAGCCCCAGCATTTT. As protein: CASSLYGGTNQPQHF.

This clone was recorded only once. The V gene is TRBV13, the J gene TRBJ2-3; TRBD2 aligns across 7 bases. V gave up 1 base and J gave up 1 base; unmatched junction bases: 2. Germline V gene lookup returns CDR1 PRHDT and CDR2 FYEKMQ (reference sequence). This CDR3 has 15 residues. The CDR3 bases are TGTGCCAGCAGCTTAGCGGGGGGAGGCACAGATACGCAGTATTTT. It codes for CASSLAGGGTDTQYF.

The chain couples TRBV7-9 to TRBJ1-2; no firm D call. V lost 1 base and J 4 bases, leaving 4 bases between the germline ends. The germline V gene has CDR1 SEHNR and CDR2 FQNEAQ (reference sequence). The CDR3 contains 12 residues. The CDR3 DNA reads TGTGCCAGCAGCTTAGAGGCCTATGGCTACACCTTC. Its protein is CASSLEAYGYTF.

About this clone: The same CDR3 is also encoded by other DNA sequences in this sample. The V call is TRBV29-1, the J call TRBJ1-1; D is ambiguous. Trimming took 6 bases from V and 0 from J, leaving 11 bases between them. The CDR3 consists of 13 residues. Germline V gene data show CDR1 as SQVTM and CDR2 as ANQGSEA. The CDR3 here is CSVAGLLNTEAFF. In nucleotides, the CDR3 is TGCAGCGTCGCCGGACTGTTGAACACTGAAGCTTTCTTT.

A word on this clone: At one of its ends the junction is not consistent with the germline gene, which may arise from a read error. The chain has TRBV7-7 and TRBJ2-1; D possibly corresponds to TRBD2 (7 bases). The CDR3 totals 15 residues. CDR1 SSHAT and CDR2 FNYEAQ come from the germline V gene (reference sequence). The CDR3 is CASSLAGGPYNEQFF. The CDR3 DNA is TGTGCTAGCAGCTTAGCCGGGGGGCCCTACAATGAGCAGTTCTTC.

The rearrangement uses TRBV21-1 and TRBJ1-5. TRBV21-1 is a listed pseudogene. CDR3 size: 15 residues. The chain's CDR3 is CASSKGINSNQPQHF. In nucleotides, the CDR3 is TGTGCCAGCAGCAAAGGAATCAATAGCAATCAGCCCCAGCATTTT.

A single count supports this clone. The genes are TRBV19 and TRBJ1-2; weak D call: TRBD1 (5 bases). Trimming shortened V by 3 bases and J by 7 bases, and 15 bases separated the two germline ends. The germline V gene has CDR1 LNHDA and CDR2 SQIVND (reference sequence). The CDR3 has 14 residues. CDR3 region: CASSMSPGLRGYTF. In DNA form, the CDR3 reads TGTGCCAGTAGTATGAGCCCGGGGCTGCGTGGCTACACCTTC.

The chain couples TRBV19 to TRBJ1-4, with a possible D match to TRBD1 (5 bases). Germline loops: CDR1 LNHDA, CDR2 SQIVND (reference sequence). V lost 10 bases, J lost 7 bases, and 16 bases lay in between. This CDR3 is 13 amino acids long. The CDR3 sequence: CATAAGITEKLFF. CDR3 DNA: TGTGCCACGGCAGCAGGGATCACTGAAAAACTGTTTTTT.

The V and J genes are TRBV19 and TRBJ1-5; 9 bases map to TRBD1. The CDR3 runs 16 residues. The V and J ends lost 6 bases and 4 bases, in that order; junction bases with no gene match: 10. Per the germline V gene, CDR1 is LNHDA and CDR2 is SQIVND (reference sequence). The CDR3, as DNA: TGTGCCAGTAGCCGGGACAGGGAGAGGGGTAATCAGCCCCAGCATTTT. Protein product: CASSRDRERGNQPQHF.

The CDR3 bases are TGTGCTAGTGCTTTAGCGGGAGTTGACACCGGGGAGCTGTTTTTT. It codes for CASALAGVDTGELFF. The J gene is TRBJ2-2, the V gene TRBV12-5; TRBD2 matches 9 bases. Looked up from germline, CDR1 is LGHNT and CDR2 is FRNRAP. CDR3 size: 15 residues. V shed 7 bases and J 3 bases; nucleotides not matched to a gene: 6.